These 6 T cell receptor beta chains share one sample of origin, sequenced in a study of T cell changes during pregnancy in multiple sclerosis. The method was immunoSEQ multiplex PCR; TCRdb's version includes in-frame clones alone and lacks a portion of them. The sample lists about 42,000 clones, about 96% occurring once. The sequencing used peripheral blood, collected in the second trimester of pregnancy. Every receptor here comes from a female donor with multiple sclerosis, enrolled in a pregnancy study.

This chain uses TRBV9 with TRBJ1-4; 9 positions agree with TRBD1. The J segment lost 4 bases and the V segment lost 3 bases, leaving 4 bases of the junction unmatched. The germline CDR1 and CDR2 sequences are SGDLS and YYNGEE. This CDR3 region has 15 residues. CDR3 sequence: CASSGTGGINEKLFF. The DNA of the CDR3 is TGTGCCAGCAGCGGAACAGGGGGCATTAATGAAAAACTGTTTTTT.

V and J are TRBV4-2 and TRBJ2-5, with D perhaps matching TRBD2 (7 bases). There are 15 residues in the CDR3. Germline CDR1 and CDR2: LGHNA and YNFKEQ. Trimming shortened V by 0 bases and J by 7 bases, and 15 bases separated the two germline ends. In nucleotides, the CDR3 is TGTGCCAGCAGCCAAGATACGGGGGGCGCAACGACCCAGTACTTC. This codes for CASSQDTGGATTQYF.

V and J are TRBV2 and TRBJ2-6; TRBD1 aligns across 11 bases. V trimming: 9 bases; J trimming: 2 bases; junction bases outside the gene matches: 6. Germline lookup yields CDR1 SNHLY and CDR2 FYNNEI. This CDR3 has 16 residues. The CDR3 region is CARKPGQGAGANVLTF. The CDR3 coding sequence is TGTGCCAGAAAACCGGGACAGGGGGCTGGGGCCAACGTCCTGACTTTC. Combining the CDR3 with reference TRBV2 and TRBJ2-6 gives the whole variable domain EPEVTQTPSHQVTQMGQEVILRCVPISNHLYFYWYRQILGQKVEFLVSFYNNEISEKSEIFDDQFSVERPDGSNFTLKIRSTKLEDSAMYFCARKPGQGAGANVLTFGAGSRLTVL.

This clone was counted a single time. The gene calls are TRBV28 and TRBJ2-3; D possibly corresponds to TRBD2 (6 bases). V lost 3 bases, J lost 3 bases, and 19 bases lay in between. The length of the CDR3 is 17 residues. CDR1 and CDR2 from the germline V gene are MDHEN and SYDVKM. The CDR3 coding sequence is TGTGCCAGCAGTTTCAACCCCGAACAGGAGGGGACAGATACGCAGTATTTT. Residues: CASSFNPEQEGTDTQYF.

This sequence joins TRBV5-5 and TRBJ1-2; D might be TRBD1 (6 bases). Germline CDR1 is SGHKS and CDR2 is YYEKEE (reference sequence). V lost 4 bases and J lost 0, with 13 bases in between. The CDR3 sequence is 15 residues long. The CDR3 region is CASSGYRVTNYGYTF. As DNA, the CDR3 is TGTGCCAGCAGCGGATACAGGGTGACTAACTATGGCTACACCTTC.

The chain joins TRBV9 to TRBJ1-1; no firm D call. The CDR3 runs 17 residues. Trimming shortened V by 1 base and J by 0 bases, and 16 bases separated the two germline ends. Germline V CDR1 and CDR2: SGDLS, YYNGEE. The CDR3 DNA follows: TGTGCCAGCAGCGTAACTCGGGAGAGAGCCATGAACACTGAAGCTTTCTTT. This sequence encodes CASSVTRERAMNTEAFF.